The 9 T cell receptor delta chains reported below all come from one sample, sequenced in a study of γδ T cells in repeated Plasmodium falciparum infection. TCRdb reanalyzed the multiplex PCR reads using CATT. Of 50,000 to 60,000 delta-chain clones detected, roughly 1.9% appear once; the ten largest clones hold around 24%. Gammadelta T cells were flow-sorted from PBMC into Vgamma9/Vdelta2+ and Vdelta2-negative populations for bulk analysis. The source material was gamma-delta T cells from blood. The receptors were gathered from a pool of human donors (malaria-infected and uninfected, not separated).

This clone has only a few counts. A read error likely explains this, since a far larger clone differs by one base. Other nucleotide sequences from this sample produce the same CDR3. In DNA form, the CDR3 reads TGTGCTCTTGGGGTCCTTAGTTCCTACCCTTTTCGCCGTCTAGCCTTTTACACCGATAAACTCATCTTT. It yields the protein CALGVLSSYPFRRLAFYTDKLIF. V and J are TRDV1 and TRDJ1; 7 nucleotides line up with TRDD2. No J segment appears in TCRdb, so it was assigned here by matching the sequence to germline. There are 23 residues in the CDR3. CDR1 TSWWSYY and CDR2 QGS come from the germline V gene. Trimming cost V 4 bases and J 0 bases; bases outside gene matches: 29.

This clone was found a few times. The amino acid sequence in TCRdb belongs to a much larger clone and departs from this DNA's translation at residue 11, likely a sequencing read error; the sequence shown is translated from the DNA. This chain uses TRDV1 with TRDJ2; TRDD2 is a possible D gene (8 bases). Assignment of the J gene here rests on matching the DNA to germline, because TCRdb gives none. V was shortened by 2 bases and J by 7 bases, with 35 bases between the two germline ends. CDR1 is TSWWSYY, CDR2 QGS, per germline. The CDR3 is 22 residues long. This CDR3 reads CALGEAQLPTSGWGLVGAQLFF. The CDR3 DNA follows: TGTGCTCTTGGGGAAGCGCAGCTTCCTACGTCTGGCTGGGGGTTAGTTGGAGCACAACTCTTCTTT.

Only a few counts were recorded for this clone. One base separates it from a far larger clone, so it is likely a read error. The CDR3 sequence: CALGELRWGILDKLIF. The CDR3 DNA reads TGTGCTCTTGGGGAGCTCCGTTGGGGGATACTCGATAAACTCATCTTC. For the V gene the call is TRDV1; the J gene has no call; the DNA was not compared with TRDD3, the D call given in the table. The CDR3 extends over 16 amino acids. CDR1 and CDR2 (germline): TSWWSYY, QGS.

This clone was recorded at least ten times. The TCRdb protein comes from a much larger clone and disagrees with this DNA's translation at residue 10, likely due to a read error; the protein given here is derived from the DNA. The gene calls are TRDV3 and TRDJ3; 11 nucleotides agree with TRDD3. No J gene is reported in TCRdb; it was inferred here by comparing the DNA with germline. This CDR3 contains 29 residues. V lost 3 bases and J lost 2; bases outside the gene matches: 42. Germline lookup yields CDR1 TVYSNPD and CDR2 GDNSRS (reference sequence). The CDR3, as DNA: TGTGCCTTCCCCGTGCCTTCCTACCCCGGATCCGCCAATTACTGGGGGATAATCGTCGGGGCCTGGGACACCCGACAGATGTTTTTC. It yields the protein CAFPVPSYPGSANYWGIIVGAWDTRQMFF.

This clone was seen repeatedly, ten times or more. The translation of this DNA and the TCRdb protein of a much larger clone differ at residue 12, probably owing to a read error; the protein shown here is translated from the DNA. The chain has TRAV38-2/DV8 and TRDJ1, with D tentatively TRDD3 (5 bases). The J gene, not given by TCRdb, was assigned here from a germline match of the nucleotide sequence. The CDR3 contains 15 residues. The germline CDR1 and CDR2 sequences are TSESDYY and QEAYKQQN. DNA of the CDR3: TGTGCTTCGTCCCGTGGGATCCGGCGGGCTGATAGACTCATCTTT. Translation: CASSRGIRRADRLIF.

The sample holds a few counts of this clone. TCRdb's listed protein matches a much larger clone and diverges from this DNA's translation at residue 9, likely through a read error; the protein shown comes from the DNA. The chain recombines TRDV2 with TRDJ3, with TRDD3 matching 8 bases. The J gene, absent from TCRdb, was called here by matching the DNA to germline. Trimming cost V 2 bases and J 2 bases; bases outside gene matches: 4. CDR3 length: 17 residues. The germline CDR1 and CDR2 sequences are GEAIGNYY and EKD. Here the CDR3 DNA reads TGTGCCTGTGACAAAACTGGGGGCACCTGGGACACCCGACAGATGTTTTTC. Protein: CACDKTGGTWDTRQMFF.

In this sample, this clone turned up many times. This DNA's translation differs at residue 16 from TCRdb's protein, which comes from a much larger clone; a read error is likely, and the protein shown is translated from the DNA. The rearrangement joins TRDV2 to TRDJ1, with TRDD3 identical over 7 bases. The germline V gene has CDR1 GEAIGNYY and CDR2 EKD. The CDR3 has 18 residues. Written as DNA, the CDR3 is TGTGCCTGTGACACCCTAAGTACTGGGGAACAGTACACCGATAAATTCATCTTT. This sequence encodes CACDTLSTGEQYTDKFIF.

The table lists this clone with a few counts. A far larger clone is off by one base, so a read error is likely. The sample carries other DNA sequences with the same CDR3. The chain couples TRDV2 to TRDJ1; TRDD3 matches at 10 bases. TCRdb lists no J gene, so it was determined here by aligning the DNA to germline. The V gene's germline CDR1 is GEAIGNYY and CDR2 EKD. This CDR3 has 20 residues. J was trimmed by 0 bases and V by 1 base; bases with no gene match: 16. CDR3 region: CACDTHPRMLGDRYTDKLIF. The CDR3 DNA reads TGTGCCTGTGACACGCATCCCAGAATGCTGGGGGATAGGTACACCGATAAACTCATCTTT.

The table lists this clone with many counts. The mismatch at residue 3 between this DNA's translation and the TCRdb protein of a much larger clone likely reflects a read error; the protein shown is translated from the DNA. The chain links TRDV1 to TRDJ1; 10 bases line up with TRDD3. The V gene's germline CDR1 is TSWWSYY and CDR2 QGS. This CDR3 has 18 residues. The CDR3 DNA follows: TGTGCTTTTGGGACCCGATTCCCGTACTGGGGGATCTCCGATAAACTCATCTTT. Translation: CAFGTRFPYWGISDKLIF.